This T cell receptor beta chain was identified during a study of T cell responses to AZD1222 COVID-19 vaccine. Turning to this clone: Its antigen is still unknown.

Overall study findings and caveats: Donors were mostly white British, more females; clonal diversity possibly underestimated. Spike-wide vaccine-associated CD4 TCRs dominated at 160-218 and 743-854. Nearly half of spike-specific TCRs reportedly target variant regions that are unmutated in the B.1.351 and B.1.1.7 variants. Only a handful of AZD1222 recipients tested seropositive at baseline.

Sequencing used immunoSEQ multiplex PCR; TCRdb keeps in-frame clones, though not all of them. The data contain 95,000 to 100,000 clones, over 75% of them singletons. V lost 7 bases and J lost 5; bases outside the gene matches: 18. Per the germline V gene, CDR1 is SGHTS and CDR2 is YDEGEE. This CDR3 spans 17 amino acids. V is TRBV5-8 and J is TRBJ1-1, with 9 bases fitting TRBD1. The origin of this receptor is an adult who received the AZD1222 COVID-19 vaccine. Sequences were derived from peripheral blood, sampled 28 days after the second AZD1222 dose. The CDR3 nucleotides are TGTGCCAGCCCCCTCCTTCATCCGGGACAGGGCGGGACTGAAGCTTTCTTT. Amino acid sequence: CASPLLHPGQGGTEAFF.